Below are 8 T cell receptor beta chains sequenced from a single sample in a study of graft-versus-host responses after intestinal transplantation. Clones were sequenced by immunoSEQ multiplex PCR, and TCRdb holds only the in-frame ones, with some missing. The repertoire consists of tens of thousands of clones, with more than 80% occurring once and the leading ten covering 2.5%. No antigen is known for these receptors. The source was unstimulated CD8+ T cells sorted from spleen or lymph node cells, collected before intestinal transplant. The receptors shown here come from a human donor who received an intestinal transplant.

The J gene is TRBJ2-3, the V gene TRBV6-4; 9 bases are a match to TRBD2. J was trimmed by 1 base and V by 3 bases; bases with no gene match: 5. Per germline, CDR1 MRHNA and CDR2 SNTAGT. This CDR3 region has 16 residues. As DNA, the CDR3 is TGTGCCAGCAGTGAGAATCGCGGGGGGGGCACAGATACGCAGTATTTT. This codes for CASSENRGGGTDTQYF.

J is TRBJ2-7 and V is TRBV28; 8 nucleotides agree with TRBD2. From germline, CDR1 is MDHEN and CDR2 SYDVKM. The CDR3 covers 16 residues. J gave up 5 bases and V 4 bases, and 13 bases lay outside the gene matches. This CDR3 is CASSSPSSGVPHEQYF. The CDR3 DNA reads TGTGCCAGCAGTTCCCCGAGTAGCGGGGTCCCCCACGAGCAGTACTTC. The whole variable domain, remainder taken from reference TRBV28 and TRBJ2-7, is DVKVTQSSRYLVKRTGEKVFLECVQDMDHENMFWYRQDPGLGLRLIYFSYDVKMKEKGDIPEGYSVSREKKERFSLILESASTNQTSMYLCASSSPSSGVPHEQYFGPGTRLTVT.

The CDR3 protein is CSVEEVRGQTSGGAYNEQFF. CDR3 DNA sequence: TGCAGCGTTGAGGAGGTACGGGGTCAGACTAGCGGGGGGGCCTACAATGAGCAGTTCTTC. The rearrangement joins TRBV29-1 to TRBJ2-1; 14 bases fit TRBD2. This CDR3 is built from 20 residues. The germline CDR1 and CDR2 sequences are SQVTM and ANQGSEA. The ends lost 3 bases at V and 2 bases at J; junction bases unmatched: 15.

V and J are TRBV7-8 and TRBJ2-5; weak D call: TRBD2 (5 bases). Trimming pared 2 bases from V and 2 bases from J, leaving 15 bases between. Germline CDR1 reads SGHVS; CDR2 reads FQNEAQ. This CDR3 comprises 16 residues. DNA for the CDR3: TGTGCCAGCAGCTTAAACCAGGCAGCGGAGCAAGAGACCCAGTACTTC. Its translation is CASSLNQAAEQETQYF.

The chain couples TRBV15 to TRBJ2-1; the match to TRBD2 covers 8 bases. V trimming: 1 base; J trimming: 4 bases; junction bases outside the gene matches: 6. The germline V gene has CDR1 LNHNV and CDR2 YYDKDF (reference sequence). CDR3 size: 16 residues. The CDR3 is CATSRAPGLDYNEQFF. CDR3 nucleotides: TGTGCCACCAGCAGAGCCCCGGGACTAGATTACAATGAGCAGTTCTTC.

This clone occurred once. This sequence joins TRBV10-1 and TRBJ1-5, with D possibly matching TRBD1 (5 bases). The ends were cut back, 7 bases at V and 6 bases at J, with 16 bases in the middle. Germline CDR1 reads WNHNN; CDR2 reads SYGVQD (reference sequence). The CDR3 sequence is 14 residues long. The chain's CDR3 is CASTLIRGFQPQHF. DNA of the CDR3: TGCGCCAGCACTCTCATAAGGGGTTTTCAGCCCCAGCATTTT.

V usage is TRBV9 and J usage is TRBJ2-5; D might be TRBD1 (6 bases). Germline-derived CDR1 and CDR2 are SGDLS and YYNGEE. The CDR3 is 15 amino acids. V was clipped by 3 bases and J by 5 bases, with 17 bases between them. CDR3 sequence (DNA): TGTGCCAGCAGCGCCTTCTGGGGGCGGTTTGAGACCCAGTACTTC. This sequence encodes CASSAFWGRFETQYF.

The chain joins TRBV7-8 to TRBJ2-7; unclear D gene. CDR1 and CDR2 (germline): SGHVS, FQNEAQ. The CDR3 is 11 residues long. Deletions cut 5 bases from V and 7 bases from J, with 9 bases between. DNA for the CDR3: TGTGCCAGCAGCCCTTCTAATGAGCAGTACTTC. As protein: CASSPSNEQYF.